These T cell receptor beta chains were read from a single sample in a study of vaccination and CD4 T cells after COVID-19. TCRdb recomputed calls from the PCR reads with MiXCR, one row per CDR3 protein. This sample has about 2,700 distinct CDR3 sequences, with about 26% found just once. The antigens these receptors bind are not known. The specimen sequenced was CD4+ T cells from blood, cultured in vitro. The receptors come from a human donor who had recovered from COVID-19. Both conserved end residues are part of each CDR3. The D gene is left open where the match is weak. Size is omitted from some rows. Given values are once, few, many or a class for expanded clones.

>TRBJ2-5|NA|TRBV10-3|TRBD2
CAISEGTSGGGYQETQYF
TGTGCCATCAGTGAAGGGACTAGCGGGGGGGGGTACCAAGAGACCCAGTACTTC
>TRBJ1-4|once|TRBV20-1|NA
CSARVASGGGNEKLFF
TGCAGTGCTAGGGTAGCTTCGGGGGGCGGTAATGAAAAACTGTTTTTT
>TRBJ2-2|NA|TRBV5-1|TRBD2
CASSFGSSGGPNTGELFF
TGCGCCAGCAGCTTCGGTTCAAGCGGGGGGCCGAACACCGGGGAGCTGTTTTTT
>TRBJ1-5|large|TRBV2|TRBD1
CASSEDRDNQPQHF
TGTGCCAGCAGTGAGGACAGGGACAATCAGCCCCAGCATTTT
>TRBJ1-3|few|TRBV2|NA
CASTQTVSGNTIYF
TGTGCCAGCACACAGACTGTCTCTGGAAACACCATATATTTT
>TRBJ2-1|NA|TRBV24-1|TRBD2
CATSDPTSGGPYNEQFF
TGTGCCACCAGTGACCCGACTAGCGGGGGGCCCTACAATGAGCAGTTCTTC
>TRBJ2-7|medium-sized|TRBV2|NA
CASSDGPPSYEQYF
TGTGCCAGCAGTGATGGGCCACCTTCCTACGAGCAGTACTTC
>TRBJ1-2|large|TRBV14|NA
CASSQGLGTYGYTF
TGTGCCAGCAGCCAGGGCCTAGGGACGTATGGCTACACCTTC
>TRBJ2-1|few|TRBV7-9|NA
CASSLQLRTVSYNEQFF
TGTGCCAGCAGCTTACAGTTAAGGACAGTTTCCTACAATGAGCAGTTCTTC
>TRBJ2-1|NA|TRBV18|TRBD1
CASSPAGTGSYNEQFF
TGTGCCAGCTCACCAGCCGGGACAGGATCGTACAATGAGCAGTTCTTC
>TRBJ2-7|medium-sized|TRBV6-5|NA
CASSSTGFSSYEQYF
TGTGCCAGCAGTTCAACAGGGTTTTCCTCCTACGAGCAGTACTTC
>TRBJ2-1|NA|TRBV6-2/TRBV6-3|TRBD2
CASSYETSLWNEQFF
TGTGCCAGCAGTTACGAGACTAGCCTATGGAATGAGCAGTTCTTC
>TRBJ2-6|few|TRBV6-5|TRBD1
CASSSPLGQGSSGANVLTF
TGTGCCAGCAGTTCCCCACTAGGACAGGGAAGCTCTGGGGCCAACGTCCTGACTTTC
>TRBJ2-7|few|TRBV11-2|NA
CASSLFSGNYEQYF
TGTGCCAGCAGCTTATTCAGCGGCAACTACGAGCAGTACTTC
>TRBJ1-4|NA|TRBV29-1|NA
CSVGQTNEKLFF
TGCAGCGTTGGCCAAACTAATGAAAAACTGTTTTTT
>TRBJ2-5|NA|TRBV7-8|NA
CASSLGKETQYF
TGTGCCAGCAGCTTAGGCAAAGAGACCCAGTACTTC
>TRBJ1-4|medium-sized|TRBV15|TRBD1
CATSRVRQGAPTNEKLFF
TGTGCCACCAGCAGAGTCAGGCAGGGGGCGCCTACTAATGAAAAACTGTTTTTT
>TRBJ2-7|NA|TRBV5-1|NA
CASSLGGEAYEQYF
TGCGCCAGCAGCTTGGGTGGGGAGGCCTACGAGCAGTACTTC
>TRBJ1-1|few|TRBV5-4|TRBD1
CASNRGQDTEAFF
TGTGCCAGCAACAGGGGGCAAGACACTGAAGCTTTCTTT
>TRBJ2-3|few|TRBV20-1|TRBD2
CSARGLAGTDTQYF
TGCAGTGCTAGAGGGCTAGCGGGGACAGATACGCAGTATTTT
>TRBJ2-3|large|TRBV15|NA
CATSRGSKGGGRTDTQYF
TGTGCCACCAGCAGAGGCTCCAAGGGTGGGGGCCGCACAGATACGCAGTATTTT
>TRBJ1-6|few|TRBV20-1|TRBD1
CSAGDGQVLGALHF
TGCAGTGCTGGCGACGGACAGGTGCTTGGGGCCCTCCACTTT
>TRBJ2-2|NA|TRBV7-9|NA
CASSLLPAASNTGELFF
TGTGCCAGCAGCTTACTCCCGGCCGCCTCGAACACCGGGGAGCTGTTTTTT
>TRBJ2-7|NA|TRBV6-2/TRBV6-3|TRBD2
CASISLGLAGSYEQYF
TGTGCCAGCATCTCACTCGGACTAGCGGGATCCTACGAGCAGTACTTC
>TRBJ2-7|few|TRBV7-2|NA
CASSLAATRDYEQYF
TGTGCCAGCAGCTTAGCCGCCACTAGGGATTACGAGCAGTACTTC
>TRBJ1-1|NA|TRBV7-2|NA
CASSLVLWGSEAFF
TGTGCCAGCAGCTTAGTTCTGTGGGGGTCTGAAGCTTTCTTT
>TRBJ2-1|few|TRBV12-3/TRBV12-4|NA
CASNFGGSVYNEQFF
TGTGCCAGCAACTTCGGAGGCTCGGTCTACAATGAGCAGTTCTTC
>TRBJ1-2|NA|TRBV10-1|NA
CASRGQLRGGYTF
TGCGCCAGCAGAGGACAGCTTAGGGGAGGCTACACCTTC
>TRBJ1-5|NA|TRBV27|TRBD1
CASSFGQGTPQHF
TGTGCCAGCAGTTTTGGACAGGGTACGCCCCAGCATTTT
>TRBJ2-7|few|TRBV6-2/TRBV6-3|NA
CASSYSVGGQSPYEQYF
TGTGCCAGCAGTTACTCGGTCGGGGGACAATCACCCTACGAGCAGTACTTC
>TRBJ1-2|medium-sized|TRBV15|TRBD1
CATSPLPGQGSDGYTF
TGTGCCACCAGCCCCCTACCGGGACAGGGCTCGGATGGCTACACCTTC
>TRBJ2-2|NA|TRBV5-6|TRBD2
CASSRTSPGELFF
TGTGCCAGCAGCCGGACTAGCCCCGGGGAGCTGTTTTTT
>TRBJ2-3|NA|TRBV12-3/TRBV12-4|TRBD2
CASRRSGVTDTQYF
TGTGCCAGCAGACGTAGCGGGGTCACAGATACGCAGTATTTT
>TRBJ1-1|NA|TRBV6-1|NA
CASINSGVNTEAFF
TGTGCCAGCATCAATTCAGGGGTTAACACTGAAGCTTTCTTT
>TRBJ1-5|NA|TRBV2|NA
CASSELRGSSQHF
TGTGCCAGCAGTGAACTTCGGGGGTCCTCCCAGCATTTT
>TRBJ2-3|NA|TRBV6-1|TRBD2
CASSRGGAGATDTQYF
TGTGCCAGCAGTCGCGGGGGGGCGGGGGCCACAGATACGCAGTATTTT
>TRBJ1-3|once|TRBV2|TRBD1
CASSRDRDAATIYF
TGTGCCAGCAGTAGGGACAGAGACGCGGCCACCATATATTTT
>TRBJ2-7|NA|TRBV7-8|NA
CASSSPGRRTYEQYF
TGTGCCAGCAGCTCACCGGGACGGCGGACCTACGAGCAGTACTTC
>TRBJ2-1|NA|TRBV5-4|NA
CASSFPLARSNEQFF
TGTGCCAGCAGCTTTCCCCTAGCGAGATCCAATGAGCAGTTCTTC
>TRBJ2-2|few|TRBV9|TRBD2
CASSPRLAANTGELFF
TGTGCCAGCAGCCCCCGACTAGCCGCGAACACCGGGGAGCTGTTTTTT
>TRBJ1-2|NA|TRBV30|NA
CAWEENYGYTF
TGTGCCTGGGAAGAAAATTATGGCTACACCTTC
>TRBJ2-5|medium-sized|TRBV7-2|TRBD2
CASKPKGLAGGLWETQYF
TGTGCCAGCAAACCCAAAGGACTAGCGGGGGGGCTCTGGGAGACCCAGTACTTC
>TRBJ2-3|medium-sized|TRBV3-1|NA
CASSQDLARSDTQYF
TGTGCCAGCAGCCAAGATCTGGCTAGGTCAGATACGCAGTATTTT
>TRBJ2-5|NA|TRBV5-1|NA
CASSSGQKETQYF
TGCGCCAGCAGCTCAGGACAGAAAGAGACCCAGTACTTC
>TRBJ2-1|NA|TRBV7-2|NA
CASSLERESWQFF
TGTGCCAGCAGCTTAGAACGGGAATCCTGGCAGTTCTTC
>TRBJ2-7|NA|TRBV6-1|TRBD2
CASRAPGGRVYEQYF
TGTGCCAGCAGGGCCCCGGGCGGGAGGGTCTACGAGCAGTACTTC
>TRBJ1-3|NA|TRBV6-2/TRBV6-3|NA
CASTQRRVYGNTIYF
TGTGCCAGCACCCAAAGAAGGGTATATGGAAACACCATATATTTT
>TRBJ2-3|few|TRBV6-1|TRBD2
CASGTSGRAGPDTQYF
TGTGCCAGCGGGACTAGCGGGAGGGCAGGCCCAGATACGCAGTATTTT
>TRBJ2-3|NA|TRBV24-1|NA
CATSQRAMYTDTQYF
TGTGCCACCAGTCAACGGGCCATGTACACAGATACGCAGTATTTT
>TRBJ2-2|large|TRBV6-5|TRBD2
CASSYSRGGTSVTGELFF
TGTGCCAGCAGTTACTCGAGAGGTGGGACTAGCGTGACCGGGGAGCTGTTTTTT
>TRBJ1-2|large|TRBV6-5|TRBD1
CASSFRTGSLDYGYTF
TGTGCCAGCAGTTTTAGGACAGGCAGTTTGGACTATGGCTACACCTTC
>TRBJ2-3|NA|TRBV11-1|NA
CASTRQVGGTDTQYF
TGTGCCAGCACACGTCAGGTGGGAGGCACAGATACGCAGTATTTT
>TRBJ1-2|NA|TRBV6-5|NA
CASSYLLGHKNYGYTF
TGTGCCAGCAGTTACCTGCTCGGACACAAAAACTATGGCTACACCTTC
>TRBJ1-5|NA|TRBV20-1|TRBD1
CSASRGGAFNNQPQHF
TGCAGTGCTAGTAGAGGGGGCGCTTTCAATAATCAGCCCCAGCATTTT
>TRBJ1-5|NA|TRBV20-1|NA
CSARGGSEPQHF
TGCAGTGCTAGAGGAGGGAGCGAGCCCCAGCATTTT